One T cell receptor beta chain is described in this entry. The antigen is unknown. The data are from a study of T-cell memory formation after mild COVID-19. 5'RACE with constant-segment primers built TCRalpha and TCRbeta cDNA libraries with UMIs. Each CDR3 protein gets one entry after TCRdb re-called the 5' RACE reads with MiXCR. The repertoire has over 300,000 distinct CDR3 sequences, 20% to 25% of them found once; the top ten carry about 21%. Broader study findings: Confirmation was lacking for SARS-CoV-2 specificity of second-wave clones that peaked on day 37.

This TCR was recovered from a man between 18 and 35 years old who had mild COVID-19 (a few samples of this study predate the infection). Cell type and time point are not known. Sequencing used PBMCs or a T cell subset sorted from them (not recorded which).

Written as DNA, the CDR3 is TGCGCCAGCAGCTGGGGCCAAGACAGGGAGGGAGAGACCCAGTACTTC. Translation gives CASSWGQDREGETQYF. J is TRBJ2-5 and V is TRBV4-1; tentatively, D is TRBD1 or TRBD2 (7 bases each). The V end lost 5 bases, the J end lost 4 bases, and 20 bases lay between the germline ends. The germline V gene encodes CDR1 MGHRA and CDR2 YSYEKL. The CDR3 length is 16 residues.